A single sample is the source of the 25 T cell receptor beta chains below, sequenced in a study of beta chain features in type 1 diabetes. General observations from the study: TCRB CDR3 length was moderately but significantly reduced in all four CD4+ subsets of Type 1 diabetes patients.

Their recognized antigens are unknown. All of the isolated RNA was reverse transcribed, so expressed TCRB transcripts were sequenced. Sequencing was performed with immunoSEQ multiplex PCR; in TCRdb, only in-frame clones are kept and a portion is missing. This sample has more than 300,000 clones, with about a tenth found just once. Sample: central memory CD4+ T cells from blood. Receptors were obtained from a man aged 25-45 years with type 1 diabetes.

The genes are TRBV6-5 and TRBJ2-1; D perhaps matches TRBD2 (5 bases). This CDR3 contains 16 residues. Trimming cost V 2 bases and J 3 bases, with 14 bases left between them. The germline CDR1 and CDR2 sequences are MNHEY and SVGAGI. CDR3 in DNA: TGTGCCAGCAGTTACGAGGCCGGACTGCTCTACAATGAGCAGTTCTTC. Amino acids: CASSYEAGLLYNEQFF.

The rearrangement joins TRBV7-2 to TRBJ1-4, with a possible D match to TRBD1 (6 bases). The CDR3 loop spans 13 amino acids. The V and J ends lost 5 bases and 6 bases respectively, with 10 bases between them. From germline, CDR1 is SGHTA and CDR2 FQGNSA. In DNA, the CDR3 is TGTGCCAGCAGCCTAAACAGGGATGAAAAACTGTTTTTT. It yields the protein CASSLNRDEKLFF.

The table lists this clone with a few counts. The chain links TRBV7-9 to TRBJ1-4; tentatively, D is TRBD1 (5 bases). Germline V gene sequence: CDR1 SEHNR, CDR2 FQNEAQ (reference sequence). Trimming cost V 3 bases and J 4 bases, with 9 bases left between them. The CDR3 is 14 residues long. The DNA of the CDR3 is TGTGCCAGCAGCTTCGACAGTTATAATGAAAAACTGTTTTTT. Translation gives CASSFDSYNEKLFF.

This clone was seen only a few times. This rearrangement joins TRBV6-5 to TRBJ1-5; no definite D call. CDR1 is MNHEY and CDR2 is SVGAGI in the germline V gene. Deletions cut 6 bases from V and 6 bases from J, with 12 bases between. This CDR3 is 13 amino acids long. CDR3 nucleotides: TGTGCCAGCAGCAGCAACAGTGGTCAGCCCCAGCATTTT. The encoded protein is CASSSNSGQPQHF.

This clone was counted between two and nine times. The V gene is TRBV28, the J gene TRBJ2-7; D unclear. Germline lookup yields CDR1 MDHEN and CDR2 SYDVKM. The CDR3 length is 11 residues. Trimming pared 6 bases from V and 4 bases from J, leaving 7 bases between. This CDR3 reads CASSTTYEQYF. The CDR3 nucleotides read TGTGCCAGCAGCACTACTTACGAGCAGTACTTC.

The rearrangement links TRBV11-3 to TRBJ1-2; D possibly corresponds to TRBD1 (6 bases). CDR1 and CDR2 from the germline V gene are SGHNT and YENEEA. The length of the CDR3 is 16 residues. V shed 2 bases and J shed 1 base, with 14 bases lying between them. CDR3 loop: CASSLPPRDNNYGYTF. CDR3 nucleotides: TGTGCCAGCAGCTTACCCCCCCGGGACAATAACTATGGCTACACCTTC.

This clone was observed a handful of times. The chain combines TRBV29-1 with TRBJ1-1, with D unresolved. This CDR3 has 12 residues. CDR1 is SQVTM, CDR2 ANQGSEA, per germline. V lost 3 bases to trimming and J lost 4 bases, with 9 bases between them. For the CDR3, the DNA is TGCAGCGTTGAGTTGTGGGGCACTGAAGCTTTCTTT. This codes for CSVELWGTEAFF.

About this clone itself: This may be a read error, as it is one base from a much larger clone. The rearrangement links TRBV6-6 to TRBJ1-6; D is possibly TRBD1 (6 bases). CDR1 MNHNY and CDR2 SVGAGI come from the germline V gene (reference sequence). There are 15 residues in the CDR3. CDR3 sequence (DNA): TGTGCCAGCAGTTACTCCAGGGGCCAGGGATCACCCTTCCACTTT. Translating it yields CASSYSRGQGSPFHF.

This clone was observed a handful of times. The J gene is TRBJ2-3, the V gene TRBV28, with D possibly TRBD2 on 6 matching bases. The CDR3 consists of 16 residues. Trimming removed 4 bases at V and 3 bases at J, with 17 bases between. Germline V gene sequence: CDR1 MDHEN, CDR2 SYDVKM. In DNA, the CDR3 is TGTGCCAGCAGTTCCCCTTCGACTAGGGGAACAGATACGCAGTATTTT. It yields the protein CASSSPSTRGTDTQYF.

The chain couples TRBV28 to TRBJ1-2, with 9 bases that match TRBD1. Germline V gene lookup returns CDR1 MDHEN and CDR2 SYDVKM. The ends lost 3 bases at V and 2 bases at J; junction bases unmatched: 13. The CDR3 is 18 amino acids. The CDR3 here is CASSFGTGLVIANYGYTF. The CDR3 nucleotides read TGTGCCAGCAGTTTCGGGACAGGGTTAGTCATCGCGAACTATGGCTACACCTTC.

This clone was counted between two and nine times. This chain connects TRBV29-1 to TRBJ2-2; D possibly corresponds to TRBD1 (5 bases). This CDR3 is built from 12 residues. Germline lookup yields CDR1 SQVTM and CDR2 ANQGSEA. Between the trimmed V and J ends, which lost 6 bases and 5 bases, there was a span of 10 bases. The CDR3 nucleotides read TGCAGCGTCCGCCGACAGACCGGGGAGCTGTTTTTT. It specifies CSVRRQTGELFF.

This clone was recorded many times. In nucleotides, the CDR3 is TGTGCCAGCAGCTTAGAAGCTAGCGGGGGCCTTGCGTGGCAGTACTTC. Translated, it gives CASSLEASGGLAWQYF. The V and J genes are TRBV7-6 and TRBJ2-7; 10 bases are a match to TRBD2. J gave up 9 bases and V 1 base, and 12 bases lay outside the gene matches. Germline V gene data show CDR1 as SGHVS and CDR2 as FNYEAQ. The CDR3 covers 16 residues.

This clone occurred a few times. This chain connects TRBV6-5 to TRBJ2-7; D unresolved. The CDR3 runs 14 residues. CDR1 and CDR2 from the germline V gene are MNHEY and SVGAGI. V was trimmed by 5 bases and J by 4 bases, leaving 15 bases between them. The DNA of the CDR3 is TGTGCCAGCAGTGAATCCCAGGTCCAATACGAGCAGTACTTC. Translated, it gives CASSESQVQYEQYF.

The chain recombines TRBV5-6 with TRBJ1-6, with D possibly being TRBD1 (5 bases). Between the trimmed V and J ends, which lost 6 bases and 13 bases, there was a span of 23 bases. Germline loops: CDR1 SGHDT, CDR2 YYEEEE. This CDR3 is 15 amino acids long. The CDR3 bases are TGTGCCAGCAACAGAAGAGCAGGGTATTTTTCCCCCCTCCACTTT. Residues: CASNRRAGYFSPLHF.

The genes are TRBV7-8 and TRBJ1-6; 9 nucleotides align to TRBD1. The CDR3 is 16 residues long. Trimming took 5 bases from V and 6 from J; bases not matched to a gene: 8. Germline V gene data show CDR1 as SGHVS and CDR2 as FQNEAQ. For the CDR3, the DNA is TGTGCCAGCAGCCTGGACAGGGGACCACCTAATTCACCCCTCCACTTT. Amino acids: CASSLDRGPPNSPLHF.

This clone occurred a few times. The V call is TRBV6-5, the J call TRBJ1-2, with TRBD1 as a possible D gene (5 bases). Per the germline V gene, CDR1 is MNHEY and CDR2 is SVGAGI. The CDR3 sequence is 13 residues long. V was shortened by 5 bases and J by 4 bases, with 11 bases between the two germline ends. The CDR3 nucleotides are TGTGCCAGCAGTAAAGGGACCCGCTATGGCTACACCTTC. Protein product: CASSKGTRYGYTF.

The chain is built from TRBV7-2 and TRBJ2-1, with 13 bases matching TRBD2. Per the germline V gene, CDR1 is SGHTA and CDR2 is FQGNSA. This CDR3 has 14 amino acids. The junction had 3 bases not matched to a gene; V was cut back by 1 base and J by 12 bases. The CDR3 nucleotides read TGTGCCAGCAGCTTAGAACTAGCGGGGGGGCGGCAGTTCTTC. It translates to CASSLELAGGRQFF.

This clone was observed a handful of times. The chain recombines TRBV7-9 with TRBJ2-3; 7 bases map to TRBD2. The germline gives CDR1 SEHNR, CDR2 FQNEAQ (reference sequence). V was pared by 4 bases and J by 5 bases, with 6 bases of the junction left unmatched. The CDR3 is made up of 14 amino acids. The CDR3 DNA is TGTGCCAGCAGCTACTTGACTAGCCAAGATACGCAGTATTTT. It translates to CASSYLTSQDTQYF. The whole variable domain, remainder taken from reference TRBV7-9 and TRBJ2-3, is DTGVSQNPRHKITKRGQNVTFRCDPISEHNRLYWYRQTLGQGPEFLTYFQNEAQLEKSRLLSDRFSAERPKGSFSTLEIQRTEQGDSAMYLCASSYLTSQDTQYFGPGTRLTVL.

J is TRBJ2-1 and V is TRBV2, with D tentatively TRBD1 (6 bases). The CDR3 has 15 amino acids. Germline lookup yields CDR1 SNHLY and CDR2 FYNNEI. Trimming pared 6 bases from V and 2 bases from J, leaving 14 bases between. CDR3 nucleotide sequence: TGTGCCAGCAGGGAAACAGGGAATCCCTACAATGAGCAGTTCTTC. It codes for CASRETGNPYNEQFF.

J is TRBJ2-3 and V is TRBV5-1, with no clear D. The germline CDR1 and CDR2 sequences are SGHRS and YFSETQ. The length of the CDR3 is 11 residues. Trimming stripped 2 bases from V and 5 bases from J, with 3 bases between. The CDR3 DNA reads TGCGCCAGCAGCTTTCTAGATACGCAGTATTTT. This encodes CASSFLDTQYF.

This clone occurred a few times. The CDR3 loop reads CASIITGNGHTDTQYF. The CDR3 DNA follows: TGTGCCAGCATTATCACAGGGAACGGTCACACAGATACGCAGTATTTT. The chain uses TRBV7-2 and TRBJ2-3; possibly TRBD1 for D (6 bases). V was pared by 7 bases and J by 2 bases, with 19 bases between. The germline CDR1 and CDR2 sequences are SGHTA and FQGNSA. The CDR3 loop spans 16 amino acids.

This clone was detected only a few times. V usage is TRBV7-2 and J usage is TRBJ1-1; the D is unclear. Germline CDR1 is SGHTA and CDR2 is FQGNSA. V was cut by 1 base and J by 5 bases, with 8 bases left in between. There are 13 residues in the CDR3. The CDR3 loop reads CASSLVQPTEAFF. CDR3 bases: TGTGCCAGCAGCTTAGTACAGCCGACTGAAGCTTTCTTT.

This chain connects TRBV30 to TRBJ1-4; 7 bases align to TRBD1. This CDR3 spans 16 amino acids. Germline V gives CDR1 GTSNPN, CDR2 SVGIG (reference sequence). J was trimmed by 10 bases and V by 4 bases; bases with no gene match: 18. CDR3 in amino acids: CAWKGTVQNEKVKLFF. CDR3 bases: TGTGCCTGGAAGGGGACAGTCCAGAACGAAAAGGTAAAACTGTTTTTT.

The CDR3 DNA sequence: TGTGCCAGCAGCCCCCGTGGGGGGGGTGGCACAGATACGCAGTATTTT. This encodes CASSPRGGGGTDTQYF. V usage is TRBV7-9 and J usage is TRBJ2-3; TRBD2 matches 7 bases. Germline-derived CDR1 and CDR2 are SEHNR and FQNEAQ (reference sequence). The CDR3 has 16 amino acids. V dropped 5 bases and J dropped 1; count of bases not matched to a gene: 9.

This clone has a handful of counts. A much larger clone differs by one base, so this may be a read error. Other DNA variants within this sample encode the same CDR3. J is TRBJ2-3 and V is TRBV11-2; 11 positions match TRBD2. The germline V gene has CDR1 SGHAT and CDR2 FQNNGV. V trimming: 5 bases; J trimming: 1 base; junction bases outside the gene matches: 2. The CDR3 is 15 residues long. The CDR3 reads CASSGGLAGTDTQYF. The CDR3 coding sequence is TGTGCCAGCAGCGGGGGACTAGCGGGCACAGATACGCAGTATTTT.